This T cell receptor (beta chain) appears in the sequencing data of a study of cytomegalovirus exposure and HLA in healthy donors. Across the study: Early released data comprised around 79 million unique TCRs from HLA-typed donors.

13 Jbeta primers and 60 Vbeta primers were used for the PCR. The repertoire was sequenced with immunoSEQ multiplex PCR; TCRdb's copy has only in-frame clones and lacks some. The repertoire includes some 100,000 clones, more than 60% of them detected once, and over 4% sits in the top ten. This CDR3 has 17 amino acids. CDR1 is SGDLS, CDR2 YYNGEE, per germline. Study-wide findings and caveats: In vitro experiments confirmed that three CMV-associated chains were specific for CMV antigens. Later genetic work tied a missense DCLRE1C variant to beta-chain V and J trimming. Fewer than 200 TCR beta chains were listed as cytomegalovirus-associated.

A remark on this clone: Its antigen remains unidentified. The junction does not match germline at one end; this may be a read error.

This sequence originates from a woman aged 18-30 years in good health and CMV-seropositive. The chain uses TRBV9 and TRBJ2-5; 7 nucleotides agree with TRBD2. The sequencing input was PBMCs. The CDR3 region has the DNA TGTGCCAGCAGCGTAGCAGGTGGCGGGAGAAACCAGGAGACCCAGTACTTC. It translates to CASSVAGGGRNQETQYF.